Below are 12 T cell receptor beta chains sequenced from a single sample in a study of blood T cell repertoires in COVID-19 (dated by TCRdb to about 2020). Library preparation was by the immunoSEQ multiplex PCR assay. The table was pulled from immuneACCESS by TCRdb, which kept in-frame rearrangements only. Such tables lose some clones; where checked, under half of the loss comes from unresolved V genes, and the rest has no known cause. The sample includes 300,000 to 400,000 clones, with around four fifths observed a single time. The ten largest clones capture approximately 3.1% of the sample. Sequencing was performed on peripheral blood. The receptors originated from a man aged 25 to 45 with active or convalescent COVID-19.

The chain couples TRBV9 to TRBJ1-5; perhaps TRBD1 as D (5 bases). Germline V gene sequence: CDR1 SGDLS, CDR2 YYNGEE. The CDR3 is made up of 15 amino acids. V shed 4 bases and J shed 1 base, with 12 bases lying between them. The CDR3 nucleotides read TGTGCCAGCAGCCCCGGGGGGAACAGCAATCAGCCCCAGCATTTT. It encodes CASSPGGNSNQPQHF.

The rearrangement uses TRBV30 and TRBJ1-3; D is ambiguous. With 2 bases removed from V and 3 bases from J, the gap between germline ends came to 5 bases. Germline lookup yields CDR1 GTSNPN and CDR2 SVGIG (reference sequence). The CDR3 has 12 residues. In DNA form, the CDR3 reads TGTGCCTGGAGTCTCGGTGGAAACACCATATATTTT. It codes for CAWSLGGNTIYF.

The V gene is TRBV28, the J gene TRBJ2-7; D perhaps matches TRBD2 (6 bases). Germline V CDR1 and CDR2: MDHEN, SYDVKM. Between the trimmed V and J ends, which lost 3 bases and 2 bases, there was a span of 17 bases. The CDR3 covers 16 residues. The CDR3 DNA sequence: TGTGCCAGCAGTTTGCAGACGGGGGAGGTACCCTACGAGCAGTACTTC. Translated, it gives CASSLQTGEVPYEQYF.

This chain connects TRBV11-3 to TRBJ2-2; 8 bases map to TRBD2. Germline trimming cut 3 bases from V and 4 bases from J; bases unmatched to any gene: 4. Per the germline V gene, CDR1 is SGHNT and CDR2 is YENEEA. The CDR3 runs 15 residues. The DNA of the CDR3 is TGTGCCAGCAGCTTCCTAGCGGGCGTCACCGGGGAGCTGTTTTTT. Its protein is CASSFLAGVTGELFF.

This chain uses TRBV12-3 or TRBV12-4 with TRBJ1-2; D gene uncertain. With 2 bases removed from V and 10 bases from J, the gap between germline ends came to 14 bases. The CDR3 is 13 residues long. The CDR3 nucleotides read TGTGCCAGCAGTTTACAAAACACACCAACCTACACCTTC. Translated, it gives CASSLQNTPTYTF.

The V and J genes are TRBV6-2 or TRBV6-3 and TRBJ1-1, with 10 bases fitting TRBD1. Trimming removed 4 bases from V and 6 bases from J; junction bases left unmatched: 8. CDR1 and CDR2 (germline): MNHEY, SVGEGT. This CDR3 contains 15 residues. In DNA, the CDR3 is TGTGCCAGCAGTTCCCAGGGACAGGGGAGGGCTGAAGCTTTCTTT. Amino acid sequence: CASSSQGQGRAEAFF.

V gene TRBV24-1 combines with J gene TRBJ2-3, with D perhaps TRBD1 (6 bases). Germline V gene lookup returns CDR1 KGHDR and CDR2 SFDVKD. Trimming removed 3 bases at V and 1 base at J, with 10 bases between. This CDR3 comprises 15 residues. CDR3 protein: CATSDRNRGTDTQYF. The CDR3 coding sequence is TGTGCCACCAGTGATCGGAACAGGGGCACAGATACGCAGTATTTT.

This rearrangement joins TRBV2 to TRBJ1-2; D unclear. V was clipped by 3 bases and J by 4 bases, with 24 bases between them. Germline CDR1 and CDR2: SNHLY and FYNNEI. The CDR3 loop spans 18 amino acids. The DNA for the CDR3 is TGTGCCAGCAGTGATGAACAAAGGAGGGTATACCCCCTCTATGGCTACACCTTC. Its translation is CASSDEQRRVYPLYGYTF.

The rearrangement joins TRBV5-4 to TRBJ2-3; 9 bases align to TRBD2. The CDR3 consists of 14 residues. With 4 bases clipped from V and 6 bases from J, the junction kept 6 bases outside the gene matches. Germline-derived CDR1 and CDR2 are SGHNT and YYREEE (reference sequence). CDR3 DNA: TGTGCCAGCAGCCCTAGCGGGGTCGGGGATACGCAGTATTTT. Its translation: CASSPSGVGDTQYF. The whole variable domain, remainder taken from reference TRBV5-4 and TRBJ2-3, is ETGVTQSPTHLIKTRGQQVTLRCSSQSGHNTVSWYQQALGQGPQFIFQYYREEENGRGNFPPRFSGLQFPNYSSELNVNALELDDSALYLCASSPSGVGDTQYFGPGTRLTVL.

This clone has just one count. V is TRBV4-3 and J is TRBJ1-2; TRBD1 aligns across 10 bases. The CDR3 is 16 amino acids. Per germline, CDR1 LGHNA and CDR2 YSLEER. V gave up 7 bases and J gave up 6 bases; unmatched junction bases: 14. CDR3 region: CASTPAGGQGTNGYTF. CDR3 sequence (DNA): TGCGCCAGCACTCCTGCGGGGGGACAGGGGACAAATGGCTACACCTTC.

This clone was found a few times. V is TRBV18 and J is TRBJ1-6, with TRBD1 matching 7 bases. The V segment lost 3 bases and the J segment 9 bases; nucleotides outside the gene matches: 8. The CDR3 is 15 amino acids. The germline V gene has CDR1 KGHSH and CDR2 LQKENI. CDR3 loop: CASSPGARGRSPLHF. CDR3 DNA: TGTGCCAGCTCACCGGGGGCGAGGGGGCGTTCACCCCTCCACTTT.

The chain recombines TRBV30 with TRBJ2-7, with a tentative D call TRBD1 (6 bases). V lost 6 bases and J 5 bases, leaving 20 bases between the germline ends. The germline gives CDR1 GTSNPN, CDR2 SVGIG (reference sequence). This CDR3 comprises 14 residues. As DNA, the CDR3 is TGTGCCTGCCGACCACCGACAGGTCAACACGAGCAGTACTTC. Protein: CACRPPTGQHEQYF.